Given below is one TCR beta chain in context. This sample stems from a study of shared clonotypes between healthy human individuals. Study background: Plates per donor: three CD4 naive, three CD4 memory, two CD8 naive, one CD8 memory.

Naive CD8 cells comprised CD45RO-negative, CCR7-positively selected cells, excluding terminally differentiated effector memory CD45RA+ cells. Looked up from germline, CDR1 is SGDLS and CDR2 is YYNGEE. CDR3 length: 17 amino acids. Losses at the gene ends were 0 bases for V and 5 bases for J; bases not matched to a gene: 10. In the original analysis: Junction-only sequences produced by ImmunoSEQ had no quality scores, so filtering differed. The repertoire was sequenced with immunoSEQ multiplex PCR; TCRdb's copy has only in-frame clones and lacks some. V and J calls and clone size are those listed in that table; D and trimming were worked out from the DNA. The repertoire holds 1.5 million to 2.5 million clones, over 85% seen once, with 0.95% to 1.5% in the top ten.

V gene TRBV9 combines with J gene TRBJ2-5; 10 bases are shared with TRBD1. The sequence was collected from a man aged 18 to 29 in good health. Input material: naive CD8+ T cells sorted from blood. CDR3 DNA sequence: TGTGCCAGCAGCGTAGCTTCGGGACAGGGGATGATCGAGACCCAGTACTTC. Translated: CASSVASGQGMIETQYF.